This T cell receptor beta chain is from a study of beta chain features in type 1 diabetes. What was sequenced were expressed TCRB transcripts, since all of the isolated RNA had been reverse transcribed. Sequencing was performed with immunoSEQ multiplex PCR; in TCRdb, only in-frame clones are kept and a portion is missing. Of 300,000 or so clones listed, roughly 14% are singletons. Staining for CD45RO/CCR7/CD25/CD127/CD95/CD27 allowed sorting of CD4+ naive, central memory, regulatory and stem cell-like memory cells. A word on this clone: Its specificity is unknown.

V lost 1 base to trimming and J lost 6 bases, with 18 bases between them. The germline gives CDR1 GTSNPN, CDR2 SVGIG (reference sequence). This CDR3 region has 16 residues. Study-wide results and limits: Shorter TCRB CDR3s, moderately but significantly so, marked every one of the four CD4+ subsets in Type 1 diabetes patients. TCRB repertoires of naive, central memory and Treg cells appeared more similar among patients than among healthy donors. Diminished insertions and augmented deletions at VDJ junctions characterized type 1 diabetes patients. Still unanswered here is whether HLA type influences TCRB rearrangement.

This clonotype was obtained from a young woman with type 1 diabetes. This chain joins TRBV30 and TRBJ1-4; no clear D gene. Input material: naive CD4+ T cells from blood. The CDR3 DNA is TGTGCCTGGAGTGGAAATAACCCACCCGACTATGAAAAACTGTTTTTT. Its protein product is CAWSGNNPPDYEKLFF. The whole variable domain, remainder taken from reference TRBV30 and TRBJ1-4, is SQTIHQWPATLVQPVGSPLSLECTVEGTSNPNLYWYRQAAGRGLQLLFYSVGIGQISSEVPQNLSASRPQDRQFILSSKKLLLSDSGFYLCAWSGNNPPDYEKLFFGSGTQLSVL.